These T cell receptor beta chains were read from a single sample in a study of T cells in Graves' hyperthyroidism and ophthalmopathy. TCRdb used MiXCR to reprocess the multiplex PCR reads, holding one entry per CDR3 protein. The sample gives 700,000 or so distinct CDR3 sequences, over 15% of which show up once; around 8.1% is in the top ten. Sequenced: blood. These receptors originate from a man between 18 and 29 years old with Graves' hyperthyroidism. Each CDR3 is given with its conserved first and last residue. D genes are given only for firm matches. Some rows mark clone size as missing; the rest say once, few, many or name a class of expanded clone.

clone_size j_call d_call v_call cdr3_aa cdr3_nt
few TRBJ2-7 NA TRBV5-5 CASSPLPGTSYEQYF TGTGCCAGCAGCCCGCTCCCCGGGACCAGCTACGAGCAGTACTTC
NA TRBJ2-7 NA TRBV29-1 CSVTGGAYEQYF TGCAGCGTTACAGGGGGGGCCTACGAGCAGTACTTC
NA TRBJ2-4 NA TRBV28 CASTGTQVAKNIQYF TGTGCCAGCACCGGTACGCAGGTAGCCAAAAACATTCAGTACTTC
NA TRBJ2-1 TRBD2 TRBV12-3/TRBV12-4 CASVLAATYNEQFF TGTGCCAGCGTTCTAGCGGCAACCTACAATGAGCAGTTCTTC
NA TRBJ2-1 TRBD2 TRBV20-1 CSATVLAVGEQFF TGCAGTGCCACCGTACTAGCGGTGGGGGAGCAGTTCTTC
many TRBJ1-1 NA TRBV28 CASSPAGIRDTEAFF TGTGCCAGCAGTCCAGCAGGGATCAGGGACACTGAAGCTTTCTTT
NA TRBJ2-1 TRBD2 TRBV30 CAWSVAPVAGHRFF TGTGCCTGGAGTGTTGCCCCCGTAGCGGGACATCGGTTCTTC
many TRBJ2-5 TRBD2 TRBV7-2 CASSRRVGGSWETQYF TGTGCCAGCAGCCGCCGAGTCGGCGGGAGTTGGGAGACCCAGTACTTC
NA TRBJ2-3 NA TRBV29-1 CSTTDWDWGTDTQYF TGCAGCACCACGGATTGGGACTGGGGCACAGATACGCAGTATTTT
many TRBJ2-7 NA TRBV28 CASGREQYF TGTGCCAGCGGGCGAGAGCAGTACTTC
few TRBJ2-3 TRBD2 TRBV7-9 CASSLTFLSGRATDTQYF TGTGCCAGCAGCTTGACTTTTCTTAGCGGGAGGGCCACAGATACGCAGTATTTT
many TRBJ2-1 TRBD1 TRBV7-2 CASSFDRGYNEQFF TGTGCCAGCAGCTTTGACAGGGGCTACAATGAGCAGTTCTTC
few TRBJ1-2 NA TRBV28 CASSLAPPNYGYTF TGTGCCAGCAGTTTAGCACCTCCCAACTATGGCTACACCTTC
few TRBJ2-2 NA TRBV12-3/TRBV12-4 CASSNQGELFF TGTGCCAGCAGCAATCAGGGGGAGCTGTTTTTT
NA TRBJ2-6 TRBD1 TRBV7-9 CASRAGTGSSGANVLTF TGTGCCAGCAGGGCCGGGACAGGGTCCTCTGGGGCCAACGTCCTGACTTTC